These 27 T cell receptor beta chains originate from one sample sequenced in a study of CD8 T cells in ankylosing spondylitis. TCRdb ran MiXCR on the 5' RACE reads and lists one entry per CDR3 protein. Counted here are 200,000 to 250,000 distinct CDR3 sequences, about 10% occurring once; the ten biggest clones make up 6% to 8%. Material for sequencing was blood, either unsorted or a sorted T cell fraction (not recorded which). The receptors stem from a male donor with ankylosing spondylitis or in good health (not recorded which).

The chain couples TRBV5-1 to TRBJ1-6; possibly TRBD1 for D (5 bases). CDR1 and CDR2 from the germline V gene are SGHRS and YFSETQ. The CDR3 covers 13 residues. Trimming removed 3 bases at V and 10 bases at J, with 11 bases between. The CDR3 spells CASSSRDRSPLHF. The CDR3 DNA follows: TGCGCCAGCAGCTCGAGGGACCGGTCACCCCTCCACTTT.

This clonotype has at least ten counts. V is TRBV12-3 or TRBV12-4 and J is TRBJ2-7; possibly TRBD1 for D (6 bases). V shed 3 bases and J shed 4 bases, with 13 bases lying between them. The CDR3 has 14 residues. CDR3 sequence (DNA): TGTGCCAGCAGTTTTCGGGACAAATATTACGAGCAGTACTTC. As protein: CASSFRDKYYEQYF.

This clonotype has a count of ten or more. This sequence joins TRBV5-1 and TRBJ2-3; TRBD2 might be the D (6 bases). This CDR3 spans 14 amino acids. The germline gives CDR1 SGHRS, CDR2 YFSETQ. V gave up 4 bases and J gave up 1 base, with 10 bases separating them. This CDR3 reads CASSGGVGTDTQYF. DNA of the CDR3: TGCGCCAGCAGCGGAGGGGTGGGCACAGATACGCAGTATTTT.

This clonotype was seen a few times. For the CDR3, the DNA is TGTGCCAGCAGCATGGACAGGCTTAACTATGGCTACACCTTC. Amino acid sequence: CASSMDRLNYGYTF. The V and J genes are TRBV7-3 and TRBJ1-2; 7 positions agree with TRBD1. The junction had 4 bases not matched to a gene; V was cut back by 5 bases and J by 1 base. This CDR3 has 14 amino acids. Germline CDR1 and CDR2: SGHTA and FQGTGA.

With regard to this clonotype: A junction boundary mismatches the germline segment, possibly from a read error. V and J are TRBV7-2 and TRBJ2-2; TRBD2 agrees at 8 bases. The germline V gene has CDR1 SGHTA and CDR2 FQGNSA. The CDR3 contains 16 residues. This CDR3 is CASRGRSRGGAGELLF. CDR3 bases: TGTGCCAGTCGAGGGAGGAGTCGGGGGGGTGCCGGGGAGCTGCTTTTT. The full variable domain, rest sourced from reference TRBV7-2 and TRBJ2-2, is GAGVSQSPSNKVTEKGKDVELRCDPISGHTALYWYRQSLGQGLEFLIYFQGNSAPDKSGLPSDRFSAERTGGSVSTLTIQRTQQEDSAVYLCASRGRSRGGAGELLFGEGSRLTVL.

The chain recombines TRBV18 with TRBJ1-1; no clear D. CDR1 is KGHSH, CDR2 LQKENI, per germline. The CDR3 is 15 residues long. The germline V and J ends were trimmed by 3 bases and 3 bases, with 14 bases remaining between them. CDR3 region: CASSPEQLQYTEAFF. In DNA, the CDR3 is TGTGCCAGCTCACCCGAACAACTTCAGTACACTGAAGCTTTCTTT.

V usage is TRBV7-9 and J usage is TRBJ1-6, with D unresolved. The CDR3 totals 13 residues. CDR1 is SEHNR and CDR2 is FQNEAQ in the germline V gene (reference sequence). V was clipped by 1 base and J by 7 bases, with 5 bases between them. CDR3 sequence (DNA): TGTGCCAGCAGCTTAGACCTAAATTCACCCCTCCACTTT. It translates to CASSLDLNSPLHF.

V usage is TRBV21-1 and J usage is TRBJ2-7; the listed D gene, TRBD2, was not tested against the DNA. TRBV21-1 is recorded as a pseudogene. The CDR3 sequence is 12 residues long. The CDR3 nucleotides are TGTGCCAGCAGATTTCGGGAGGGCAAGCAGTACTTC. Protein product: CASRFREGKQYF.

This clonotype was counted a few times. The V gene is TRBV9, the J gene TRBJ2-3; 10 bases are a match to TRBD2. The CDR3 has 20 residues. The germline CDR1 and CDR2 sequences are SGDLS and YYNGEE. V gave up 0 bases and J gave up 0 bases; unmatched junction bases: 13. The CDR3 sequence is CASSVAVGGLAGASTDTQYF. The DNA for the CDR3 is TGTGCCAGCAGCGTAGCGGTCGGAGGGCTAGCGGGGGCTAGCACAGATACGCAGTATTTT. The full variable domain, with the rest looked up from reference TRBV9 and TRBJ2-3, is DSGVTQTPKHLITATGQRVTLRCSPRSGDLSVYWYQQSLDQGLQFLIQYYNGEERAKGNILERFSAQQFPDLHSELNLSSLELGDSALYFCASSVAVGGLAGASTDTQYFGPGTRLTVL.

This clonotype occurred a few times. The chain carries TRBV6-2 or TRBV6-3 and TRBJ2-7; weak D call: TRBD2 (5 bases). The CDR3 is 12 residues long. In germline, CDR1 is MNHEY, CDR2 SVGEGT. Trimming left V 7 bases short and J 6 bases short, with 13 bases between. The CDR3 nucleotides read TGTGCCAGCATTGGAGGTTGGGGCGAGCAGTACTTC. Translating it yields CASIGGWGEQYF.

This clonotype was seen repeatedly, ten times or more. This rearrangement joins TRBV12-3 or TRBV12-4 to TRBJ2-5; D call uncertain. V shed 3 bases and J shed 9 bases, with 14 bases lying between them. This CDR3 comprises 13 residues. CDR3 sequence reads: CASSFGPNFSQYF. The CDR3, as DNA: TGTGCCAGCAGTTTTGGCCCGAATTTTTCCCAGTACTTC.

This clonotype was seen many times. The CDR3 spells CASSEMGRGQPQHF. The CDR3 DNA follows: TGTGCCAGCAGTGAAATGGGAAGGGGTCAGCCCCAGCATTTT. J is TRBJ1-5 and V is TRBV25-1, with TRBD1 as a possible D gene (5 bases). CDR1 MGHDK and CDR2 SYGVNS come from the germline V gene. This CDR3 comprises 14 residues. V dropped 2 bases and J dropped 6 bases, with 11 bases sitting between them.

This clonotype was seen ten or more times. This chain uses TRBV7-9 with TRBJ1-2; perhaps TRBD1 as D (5 bases). Germline lookup yields CDR1 SEHNR and CDR2 FQNEAQ (reference sequence). The V end lost 1 base, the J end lost 8 bases, and 14 bases lay between the germline ends. The CDR3 loop spans 14 amino acids. The CDR3 sequence is CASSLDSSGTGYTF. The CDR3 DNA follows: TGTGCCAGCAGCTTAGATTCGTCAGGGACGGGCTACACCTTC.

This clonotype has ten or more counts. This sequence may be a read error, since a much larger clone differs from it by one base. The gene calls are TRBV20-1 and TRBJ2-1, with a weak D call TRBD1 (6 bases). The germline V gene has CDR1 DFQATT and CDR2 SNEGSKA (reference sequence). The CDR3 is 15 residues long. V was pared by 0 bases and J by 6 bases, with 15 bases between. CDR3 nucleotides: TGCAGTGCTAGAGATCTCCTAGAAGGGGGCAATGAGCAGTTCTTC. It encodes CSARDLLEGGNEQFF.

This clonotype was found many times. The CDR3 here is CASRRDSPGEQYF. The CDR3 DNA reads as TGTGCCAGCAGGCGGGACTCCCCGGGCGAGCAGTACTTC. The chain combines TRBV12-3 or TRBV12-4 with TRBJ2-7; D may be TRBD2 (6 bases). V shed 6 bases and J shed 6 bases, with 15 bases lying between them. The CDR3 length is 13 residues.

This clonotype has ten or more counts. The chain joins TRBV5-1 to TRBJ2-1; D remains unclear. CDR3 size: 12 residues. Trimming cost V 1 base and J 9 bases, with 8 bases left between them. Germline CDR1 and CDR2: SGHRS and YFSETQ. CDR3 region: CASSLYRFEQFF. The CDR3 region has the DNA TGCGCCAGCAGCTTGTACCGATTTGAGCAGTTCTTC.

The chain carries TRBV20-1 and TRBJ2-7; possible D gene TRBD1, 6 bases. Germline lookup yields CDR1 DFQATT and CDR2 SNEGSKA (reference sequence). Trimming left V 5 bases short and J 3 bases short, with 17 bases between. The CDR3 spans 14 residues. The CDR3 loop is CSARPQGTLYEQYF. The DNA of the CDR3 is TGCAGTGCTCGCCCACAGGGAACGCTCTACGAGCAGTACTTC.

This clonotype has a count of ten or more. The CDR3 DNA reads as TGTGCCAGCAGTCCTAGCGGGACCTACAATGAGCAGTTCTTC. It specifies CASSPSGTYNEQFF. The chain joins TRBV28 to TRBJ2-1; TRBD2 matches at 9 bases. V gave up 5 bases and J gave up 2 bases; unmatched junction bases: 1. This CDR3 spans 14 amino acids. Germline V CDR1 and CDR2: MDHEN, SYDVKM.

The rearrangement joins TRBV25-1 to TRBJ2-7; 11 bases line up with TRBD2. The CDR3 has 19 amino acids. Germline values: CDR1 MGHDK, CDR2 SYGVNS. The V and J ends lost 1 base and 2 bases, in that order; junction bases with no gene match: 13. The CDR3 bases are TGTGCCAGCAGTGAATCAACTAGCGGGAGAGGTTGTTCCACCTACGAGCAGTACTTC. It encodes CASSESTSGRGCSTYEQYF.

This clonotype was seen a handful of times. The V and J genes are TRBV7-3 and TRBJ1-1; no reliable D call. The germline V and J ends were trimmed by 8 bases and 5 bases, with 18 bases remaining between them. The CDR3 runs 14 residues. Germline loops: CDR1 SGHTA, CDR2 FQGTGA. The CDR3 nucleotides are TGTGCCAGCGCCCTGAGCGCTCCGGGGACTGAAGCTTTCTTT. Its protein product is CASALSAPGTEAFF.

The chain is built from TRBV12-3 or TRBV12-4 and TRBJ2-2; 9 nucleotides agree with TRBD2. The CDR3 covers 19 residues. CDR3 residues: CTIFFGGGISGSGTGELFF. CDR3 DNA sequence: TGTACCATCTTCTTTGGGGGGGGTATTAGCGGGAGTGGAACCGGGGAGCTGTTTTTT.

The chain has TRBV24-1 and TRBJ1-1; no definite D call. Trimming took 1 base from V and 11 from J, leaving 13 bases between them. Germline-derived CDR1 and CDR2 are KGHDR and SFDVKD. The CDR3 runs 13 residues. CDR3 DNA: TGTGCCACCAGTGATTTCTCTGCAATGGTGGCTTTCTTT. Translating gives CATSDFSAMVAFF.

The chain combines TRBV6-6 with TRBJ2-1; 12 bases line up with TRBD2. V shed 6 bases, J shed 0 bases, and the junction held 3 bases outside the gene matches. The germline V gene encodes CDR1 MNHNY and CDR2 SVGAGI (reference sequence). This CDR3 region has 16 residues. CDR3 sequence: CASRTSGGSSYNEQFF. The CDR3, as DNA: TGTGCCAGCAGAACTAGCGGGGGGAGCTCCTACAATGAGCAGTTCTTC.

There are many counts of this clonotype. The rearrangement joins TRBV11-2 to TRBJ2-7; possibly TRBD1 for D (6 bases). The CDR3 totals 14 residues. With 1 base removed from V and 3 bases from J, the gap between germline ends came to 10 bases. The germline V gene encodes CDR1 SGHAT and CDR2 FQNNGV. CDR3 protein: CASSLAGTYYEQYF. The CDR3 DNA sequence: TGTGCCAGCAGCTTAGCCGGGACATACTACGAGCAGTACTTC.

The chain uses TRBV15 and TRBJ2-3; D uncertain. This CDR3 region has 15 residues. Trimming cost V 4 bases and J 0 bases, with 11 bases left between them. The germline gives CDR1 LNHNV, CDR2 YYDKDF (reference sequence). CDR3 sequence reads: CATSMSLPSTDTQYF. DNA for the CDR3: TGTGCCACCAGCATGAGTTTACCTAGCACAGATACGCAGTATTTT. The variable domain in full, with the rest retrieved from reference TRBV15 and TRBJ2-3, is DAMVIQNPRYQVTQFGKPVTLSCSQTLNHNVMYWYQQKSSQAPKLLFHYYDKDFNNEADTPDNFQSRRPNTSFCFLDIRSPGLGDTAMYLCATSMSLPSTDTQYFGPGTRLTVL.

The CDR3 DNA is TGCGCCAGCAGCTTGGCTGTTCTAAACACCGGGGAGCTGTTTTTT. It yields the protein CASSLAVLNTGELFF. The rearrangement joins TRBV5-1 to TRBJ2-2; D not certain. This CDR3 contains 15 residues. Germline CDR1 is SGHRS and CDR2 is YFSETQ. Trimming cost V 0 bases and J 2 bases, with 8 bases left between them.

This clonotype was seen at least ten times. The chain carries TRBV5-1 and TRBJ2-3; D is undetermined. The CDR3 sequence is 14 residues long. The germline V gene has CDR1 SGHRS and CDR2 YFSETQ. Trimming took off 0 bases at V and 2 bases at J, with 7 bases between the two ends. The CDR3 sequence: CASSLELTTDTQYF. The CDR3 nucleotides read TGCGCCAGCAGCTTGGAACTGACCACAGATACGCAGTATTTT.